This T cell receptor beta chain appears in the sequencing data of a study of post-analysis software for immune sequencing data. Overall study results and limits: Controls showed significantly higher normalized Chao1 diversity than did multiple sclerosis patients. Patients carried roughly 5 TRBV segments more frequently than controls did, and TRBV5-6, TRBV5-1 and TRBV20-1 were among them.

Included in the TCR beta cDNA libraries were unique molecular identifiers. TCRdb redid the calling of the PCR reads with MiXCR, one entry per CDR3 protein. The sample lists over 250,000 distinct CDR3 sequences, around 34% occurring once. The germline V gene encodes CDR1 DFQATT and CDR2 SNEGSKA (reference sequence). This CDR3 contains 11 residues. V was trimmed by 5 bases and J by 10 bases, leaving 12 bases between them. A note on this clonotype: No antigen is known for it. Just one base apart from a much larger clone, this may be a read error.

Sequenced sample: blood. This sequence originates from a girl aged 5 to 17 with multiple sclerosis. The V gene is TRBV20-1, the J gene TRBJ2-1; D gene unclear. The CDR3: CSAQDRVEQFF. As DNA, the CDR3 is TGCAGTGCTCAGGACCGAGTGGAGCAGTTCTTC.